This TCR beta chain was recovered during a study of blood T cell repertoires in COVID-19. Study in general: Sample material is recorded as cDNA or gDNA derived from T cells, B-cell-depleted T cells, or PBMCs.

Profiling relied on immunoSEQ multiplex PCR, and the TCRdb table lists in-frame clones only, not all of them. The top ten clones hold 6.2% of a sample with roughly 100,000 clones, 76% of them seen once. It was during active infection that Seattle patients were enrolled and then longitudinally followed. CDR3 length: 13 residues. The J segment lost 5 bases and the V segment lost 4 bases, leaving 3 bases of the junction unmatched. In germline, CDR1 is SGHRS, CDR2 YFSETQ. This clonotype originated in a man at least 80 years old with COVID-19, enrolled during active disease. The genes are TRBV5-1 and TRBJ2-1, with 7 positions matching TRBD2. Sequenced: peripheral blood. CDR3 bases: TGCGCCAGCAGCCCCGGACTAGACAATGAGCAGTTCTTC. This gives the protein CASSPGLDNEQFF.